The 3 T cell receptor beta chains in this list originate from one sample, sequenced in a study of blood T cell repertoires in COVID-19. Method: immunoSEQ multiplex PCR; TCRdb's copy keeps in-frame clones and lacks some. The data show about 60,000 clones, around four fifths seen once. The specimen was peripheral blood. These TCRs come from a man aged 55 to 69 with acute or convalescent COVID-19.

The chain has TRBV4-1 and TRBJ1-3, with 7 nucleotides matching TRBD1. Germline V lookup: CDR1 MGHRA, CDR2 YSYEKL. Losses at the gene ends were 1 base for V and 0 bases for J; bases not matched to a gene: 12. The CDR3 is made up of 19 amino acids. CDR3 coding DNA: TGCGCCAGCAGCCAAGTCCCCCAGGGGGACAGAGCCTCTGGAAACACCATATATTTT. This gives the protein CASSQVPQGDRASGNTIYF.

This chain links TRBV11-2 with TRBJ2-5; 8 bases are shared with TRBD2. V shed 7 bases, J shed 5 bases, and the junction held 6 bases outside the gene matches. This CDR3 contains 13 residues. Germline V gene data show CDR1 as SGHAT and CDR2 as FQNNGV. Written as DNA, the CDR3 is TGTGCCAGCACGGGGGGGCTAGAGGAGACCCAGTACTTC. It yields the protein CASTGGLEETQYF.

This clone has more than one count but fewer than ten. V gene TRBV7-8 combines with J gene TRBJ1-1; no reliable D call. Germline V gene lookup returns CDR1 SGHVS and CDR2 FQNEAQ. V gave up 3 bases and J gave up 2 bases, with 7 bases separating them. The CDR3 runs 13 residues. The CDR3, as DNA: TGTGCCAGCAGCTTGGGAGCCAACACTGAAGCTTTCTTT. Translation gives CASSLGANTEAFF.